The clone carrying this T cell receptor beta chain turned up a few times. Amplification of TCR beta CDR3 regions used RNA as the template. The HTBI primer set served for first-round RT-PCR of the TCR CDR3. TCRdb reprocessed the multiplex PCR reads with MiXCR, giving one entry per CDR3 protein. The profile shows 600,000 to 650,000 distinct CDR3 sequences, less than 25% of them singletons. The entry originates in a study of T cells in Graves' hyperthyroidism and ophthalmopathy. This CDR3 has 13 amino acids. Trimming removed 6 bases at V and 3 bases at J, with 11 bases between. Germline V gives CDR1 SEHNR, CDR2 FQNEAQ (reference sequence).

Source material: blood. This receptor was obtained from a man aged 25 to 40 with Graves' ophthalmopathy. The V call is TRBV7-9, the J call TRBJ1-1; D unclear. CDR3 DNA sequence: TGTGCCAGCAGGACCAAGGGTGACACTGAAGCTTTCTTT. The encoded protein is CASRTKGDTEAFF.